This T cell receptor beta chain was documented in a study of blood T cell repertoires in COVID-19. Clones were read by immunoSEQ multiplex PCR, and TCRdb kept only the in-frame ones, dropping some. The sample lists 150,000 or so clones, roughly nine tenths occurring once. V dropped 4 bases and J dropped 5 bases, with 19 bases sitting between them. CDR1 and CDR2 (germline): SGHDT, YYEEEE. The CDR3 sequence is 15 residues long. The source of this sequence is a man aged 50-59 years with acute or convalescent COVID-19. This chain joins TRBV5-6 and TRBJ2-7, with a possible D match to TRBD1 (8 bases). The sample consisted of peripheral blood. The CDR3 nucleotides are TGTGCCAGCAGCCGACGGACAGGGAGGGGGGACGAGCAGTACTTC. This gives the protein CASSRRTGRGDEQYF.